This T cell receptor (beta chain) was captured by sequencing in a study of T cell repertoires in cytomegalovirus infection. Study-level background: In public TCR beta signatures, there were indications of both CMV infection and matching HLA type.

TCRdb re-called the reads through MiXCR, storing one row per CDR3 protein. The sample lists around 740,000 distinct CDR3 sequences, less than 40% occurring once. This clonotype was picked up a small number of times. Its antigen is undetermined. General study findings and limits: The ex vivo response was dominated by HLA-C-restricted CMV-specific TCR beta clonotypes. Pooled public TCR beta family frequency picked out CMV carriers with the relevant HLA.

This CDR3 region has 14 residues. V shed 7 bases and J shed 4 bases, with 16 bases lying between them. Germline CDR1 LNHDA, CDR2 SQIVND (reference sequence). V and J are TRBV19 and TRBJ1-1, with a possible D match to TRBD1 (5 bases). The material sequenced was PBMCs. The receptor was isolated from a human donor in good health (CMV status not recorded). Some clones in this sample may be carry-over from other donors' samples. The CDR3 protein is CASTQPGRVTEAFF. As DNA, the CDR3 is TGTGCCAGTACCCAACCAGGGCGTGTCACTGAAGCTTTCTTT. The full variable domain, with the rest looked up from reference TRBV19 and TRBJ1-1, is DGGITQSPKYLFRKEGQNVTLSCEQNLNHDAMYWYRQDPGQGLRLIYYSQIVNDFQKGDIAEGYSVSREKKESFPLTVTSAQKNPTAFYLCASTQPGRVTEAFFGQGTRLTVV.